The next 25 T cell receptor beta chains were all read from a single sample in a study of identical twins. TCRdb redid the calling of the 5' RACE reads with MiXCR, one entry per CDR3 protein. The sample includes approximately 500,000 distinct CDR3 sequences, 20% to 25% of them seen just once. The same data also contributed to another study, on T cells expressing NK-cell markers.

Sequenced input: CD4+ T cells sorted from blood. All receptors derive from a woman under 30 in good health.

This clonotype was seen a few times. The rearrangement joins TRBV12-3 or TRBV12-4 to TRBJ1-2, with 7 bases aligning to TRBD1. This CDR3 is built from 14 residues. V lost 6 bases, J lost 4 bases, and 8 bases stayed unmatched. The CDR3 is CASSTTGSSYGYTF. CDR3 bases: TGTGCCAGCAGCACGACAGGGAGCTCCTATGGCTACACCTTC.

This clonotype was seen more than once but under ten times. This chain joins TRBV20-1 and TRBJ2-7, with D possibly TRBD1 on 5 matching bases. Trimming removed 5 bases at V and 6 bases at J, with 11 bases between. CDR1 and CDR2 (germline): DFQATT, SNEGSKA (reference sequence). This CDR3 has 11 amino acids. The CDR3 DNA is TGCAGTGCTGACCGACAGAGCGAGCAGTACTTC. Translating it yields CSADRQSEQYF.

The table lists this clonotype with a few counts. This rearrangement joins TRBV6-2 or TRBV6-3 to TRBJ1-2; 9 nucleotides agree with TRBD1. Per germline, CDR1 MNHEY and CDR2 SVGEGT. There are 17 residues in the CDR3. The V and J ends lost 2 bases and 5 bases, in that order; junction bases with no gene match: 12. The CDR3 DNA sequence: TGTGCCAGCAGTTACAAGCGGGGAGAGGGACAGGGTTATGGCTACACCTTC. This sequence encodes CASSYKRGEGQGYGYTF.

This chain connects TRBV5-3 to TRBJ1-1; 7 nucleotides line up with TRBD1. TRBV5-3 is an open reading frame, and its role is uncertain. V lost 5 bases, J lost 7 bases, and 20 bases stayed unmatched. The CDR3 has 17 residues. Here the CDR3 DNA reads TGTGCCAGAAGGCAGGGGGAGAAGAGATATCGTAAGGTTGAAGCTTTCTTT. Its translation is CARRQGEKRYRKVEAFF.

In its sample, this clonotype was seen a few times. This chain connects TRBV11-2 to TRBJ1-5, with D hard to call. The CDR3 loop spans 13 amino acids. Trimming took off 3 bases at V and 5 bases at J, with 8 bases between the two ends. Per germline, CDR1 SGHAT and CDR2 FQNNGV. CDR3 coding DNA: TGTGCCAGCAGCTTGGACCTAGATCAGCCCCAGCATTTT. The encoded protein is CASSLDLDQPQHF.

The chain uses TRBV6-5 and TRBJ2-7, with D perhaps matching TRBD1 or TRBD2 (6 bases each). This CDR3 is 15 amino acids long. Germline V CDR1 and CDR2: MNHEY, SVGAGI. V was trimmed by 7 bases and J by 3 bases, leaving 19 bases between them. CDR3 DNA sequence: TGTGCCAGCATCACTCCGGGGGCAGGGCTCTACGAGCAGTACTTC. Its translation: CASITPGAGLYEQYF.

In its sample, this clonotype was seen a few times. This chain connects TRBV9 to TRBJ1-6, with 8 bases lining up with TRBD1. Germline assignment: CDR1 SGDLS and CDR2 YYNGEE. The length of the CDR3 is 15 residues. After removal of 4 bases from V and 7 bases from J, the junction contained 7 bases not matched to a gene. This chain's CDR3 is CASSISDRANSPLHF. CDR3 nucleotide sequence: TGTGCCAGCAGCATATCGGACAGGGCGAATTCACCCCTCCACTTT. The variable domain in full, with the rest retrieved from reference TRBV9 and TRBJ1-6, is DSGVTQTPKHLITATGQRVTLRCSPRSGDLSVYWYQQSLDQGLQFLIQYYNGEERAKGNILERFSAQQFPDLHSELNLSSLELGDSALYFCASSISDRANSPLHFGNGTRLTVT.

V and J are TRBV7-9 and TRBJ1-6; the match to TRBD1 covers 8 bases. J gave up 8 bases and V 5 bases, and 5 bases lay outside the gene matches. The CDR3 runs 14 residues. Germline V gives CDR1 SEHNR, CDR2 FQNEAQ (reference sequence). The CDR3 loop is CASSPGQDDSPLHF. As DNA, the CDR3 is TGTGCCAGCAGCCCGGGACAGGACGATTCACCCCTCCACTTT.

This chain links TRBV3-1 with TRBJ2-2, with D possibly matching TRBD1 (6 bases). Between the trimmed V and J ends, which lost 2 bases and 5 bases, there was a span of 12 bases. CDR1 and CDR2 from the germline V gene are LGHDT and YNNKEL (reference sequence). The CDR3 covers 15 residues. The CDR3 loop is CASSQWQGWTGELFF. In DNA form, the CDR3 reads TGTGCCAGCAGCCAATGGCAGGGGTGGACCGGGGAGCTGTTTTTT.

This chain connects TRBV7-9 to TRBJ2-7; TRBD1 matches at 7 bases. Germline values: CDR1 SEHNR, CDR2 FQNEAQ (reference sequence). V shed 2 bases and J 7 bases; nucleotides not matched to a gene: 11. CDR3 size: 15 residues. For the CDR3, the DNA is TGTGCCAGCAGCTTAAAGTACGAGGGGGCGAAGGAGCAGTACTTC. Residues: CASSLKYEGAKEQYF.

The chain couples TRBV19 to TRBJ2-4, with 10 positions matching TRBD1. In germline, CDR1 is LNHDA, CDR2 SQIVND (reference sequence). This CDR3 is 14 amino acids long. V lost 4 bases to trimming and J lost 6 bases; unmatched junction nucleotides: 3. CDR3 residues: CASSRQGASNIQYF. CDR3 nucleotides: TGTGCCAGTAGTAGACAGGGGGCTTCAAACATTCAGTACTTC.

This clonotype was detected only a few times. The V and J genes are TRBV20-1 and TRBJ2-3, with TRBD2 matching 11 bases. The CDR3 covers 16 residues. From germline, CDR1 is DFQATT and CDR2 SNEGSKA (reference sequence). V dropped 2 bases and J dropped 1; count of bases not matched to a gene: 5. As DNA, the CDR3 is TGCAGTGCTAGACCGCTAGCGGGGGGACGCACAGATACGCAGTATTTT. This sequence encodes CSARPLAGGRTDTQYF.

This chain joins TRBV5-5 and TRBJ2-7, with 7 positions matching TRBD2. This CDR3 spans 15 amino acids. From germline, CDR1 is SGHKS and CDR2 YYEKEE (reference sequence). The trim removed 5 bases at V and 5 bases at J, leaving 13 bases unmatched. The CDR3 sequence: CASRANPGLSNEQYF. CDR3 DNA: TGTGCCAGCAGAGCTAATCCGGGACTATCAAACGAGCAGTACTTC.

This clonotype occurred a few times. The DNA of the CDR3 is TGCAGTGCTAGAGGACAGGCTGTAAACGAGCAGTACTTC. This sequence encodes CSARGQAVNEQYF. The chain recombines TRBV20-1 with TRBJ2-7, with a tentative D call TRBD1 (6 bases). The CDR3 has 13 residues. V lost 1 base to trimming and J lost 5 bases, with 12 bases between them. The germline V gene has CDR1 DFQATT and CDR2 SNEGSKA (reference sequence).

The V call is TRBV4-1, the J call TRBJ2-1; possibly TRBD1 for D (5 bases). The V end lost 2 bases, the J end lost 1 base, and 6 bases lay between the germline ends. Germline CDR1 MGHRA, CDR2 YSYEKL. This CDR3 is 14 amino acids long. Here the CDR3 reads CASSQPGSYNEQFF. The CDR3 coding sequence is TGCGCCAGCAGCCAACCAGGGTCCTACAATGAGCAGTTCTTC.

This clonotype was found a few times. V is TRBV6-1 and J is TRBJ1-1; D gene uncertain. V was clipped by 7 bases and J by 9 bases, with 18 bases between them. The CDR3 is 13 residues long. In germline, CDR1 is MNHNS, CDR2 SASEGT. The CDR3 DNA sequence: TGTGCCAGCACACTCCAGATTCCGGGGAAAGCTTTCTTT. Translating gives CASTLQIPGKAFF.

The chain recombines TRBV5-1 with TRBJ2-5, with 10 bases that match TRBD2. The CDR3 has 16 amino acids. CDR1 and CDR2 from the germline V gene are SGHRS and YFSETQ. V trimming: 4 bases; J trimming: 3 bases; junction bases outside the gene matches: 9. CDR3 protein: CASSEWTSGFKETQYF. The CDR3 coding sequence is TGCGCCAGCAGCGAGTGGACTAGCGGATTCAAAGAGACCCAGTACTTC.

The V gene is TRBV5-6, the J gene TRBJ1-5, with D unresolved. CDR1 and CDR2 (germline): SGHDT, YYEEEE. The germline V and J ends were trimmed by 2 bases and 4 bases, with 13 bases remaining between them. This CDR3 spans 15 amino acids. The CDR3: CASSFLGRGNQPQHF. The CDR3 DNA is TGTGCCAGCAGCTTTCTTGGTCGAGGGAATCAGCCCCAGCATTTT.

The chain recombines TRBV20-1 with TRBJ2-3; 7 bases line up with TRBD2. The length of the CDR3 is 15 residues. The germline V gene encodes CDR1 DFQATT and CDR2 SNEGSKA (reference sequence). Trimming took 6 bases from V and 0 from J; bases not matched to a gene: 9. This CDR3 reads CSAIEAGVSTDTQYF. Written as DNA, the CDR3 is TGCAGTGCCATAGAGGCGGGAGTAAGCACAGATACGCAGTATTTT.

This clonotype was recorded once. The V gene is TRBV7-9, the J gene TRBJ1-1, with 8 bases identical to TRBD1. The CDR3 has 14 residues. The junction had 4 bases not matched to a gene; V was cut back by 3 bases and J by 4 bases. In germline, CDR1 is SEHNR, CDR2 FQNEAQ (reference sequence). The CDR3 region has the DNA TGTGCCAGCAGCTTGGACAGGGCGGGCACTGAAGCTTTCTTT. It codes for CASSLDRAGTEAFF.

V usage is TRBV29-1 and J usage is TRBJ1-3; no clear D. This CDR3 spans 11 amino acids. Germline values: CDR1 SQVTM, CDR2 ANQGSEA. Trimming pared 7 bases from V and 4 bases from J, leaving 8 bases between. CDR3 loop: CSGELGNTIYF. DNA of the CDR3: TGCAGCGGGGAATTGGGAAACACCATATATTTT.

The V gene is TRBV12-3 or TRBV12-4, the J gene TRBJ1-3; 9 bases line up with TRBD1. Trimming took 8 bases from V and 2 from J; bases not matched to a gene: 7. The CDR3 runs to 15 residues. CDR3 sequence reads: CASGPRDRAGNTIYF. Written as DNA, the CDR3 is TGTGCCAGCGGACCCCGGGACAGGGCTGGAAACACCATATATTTT.

This chain joins TRBV10-1 and TRBJ2-1; D is possibly TRBD2 (5 bases). Trimming pared 1 base from V and 0 bases from J, leaving 7 bases between. The CDR3 is made up of 15 amino acids. Germline CDR1 and CDR2: WNHNN and SYGVQD (reference sequence). The CDR3 region is CASSEYGSSYNEQFF. CDR3 DNA: TGCGCCAGCAGTGAGTATGGGAGCTCCTACAATGAGCAGTTCTTC.

V is TRBV6-1 and J is TRBJ2-5, with D possibly matching TRBD2 (5 bases). Germline V lookup: CDR1 MNHNS, CDR2 SASEGT. Trimming removed 7 bases from V and 3 bases from J, with 12 bases in between. This CDR3 spans 13 amino acids. CDR3 loop: CASTFPGEETQYF. CDR3 DNA: TGTGCCAGCACCTTTCCCGGGGAAGAGACCCAGTACTTC.

This clonotype was counted once. The V and J genes are TRBV5-4 and TRBJ1-1; D remains ambiguous. Trimming took 0 bases from V and 6 from J, leaving 12 bases between them. The germline CDR1 and CDR2 sequences are SGHNT and YYREEE (reference sequence). The CDR3 runs 14 residues. CDR3 loop: CASSLDRGSAEAFF. CDR3 DNA sequence: TGTGCCAGCAGCTTGGACCGTGGGAGCGCTGAAGCTTTCTTT. The entire variable domain, with the rest obtained from reference TRBV5-4 and TRBJ1-1, is as follows: ETGVTQSPTHLIKTRGQQVTLRCSSQSGHNTVSWYQQALGQGPQFIFQYYREEENGRGNFPPRFSGLQFPNYSSELNVNALELDDSALYLCASSLDRGSAEAFFGQGTRLTVV.